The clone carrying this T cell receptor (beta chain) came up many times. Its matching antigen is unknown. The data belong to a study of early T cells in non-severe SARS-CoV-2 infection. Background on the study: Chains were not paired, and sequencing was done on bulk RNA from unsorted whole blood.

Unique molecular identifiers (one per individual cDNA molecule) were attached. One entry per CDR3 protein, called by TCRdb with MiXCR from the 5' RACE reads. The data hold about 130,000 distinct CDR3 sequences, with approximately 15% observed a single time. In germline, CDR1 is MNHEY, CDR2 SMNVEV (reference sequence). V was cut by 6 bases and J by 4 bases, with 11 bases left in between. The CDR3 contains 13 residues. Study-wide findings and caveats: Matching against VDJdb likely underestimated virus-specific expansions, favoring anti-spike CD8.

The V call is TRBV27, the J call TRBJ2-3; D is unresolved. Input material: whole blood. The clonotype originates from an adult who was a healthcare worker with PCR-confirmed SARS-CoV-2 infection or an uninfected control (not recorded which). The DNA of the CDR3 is TGTGCCAGCAGCAGAAGTCGGGCAGATACGCAGTATTTT. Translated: CASSRSRADTQYF.